This TCR beta chain is from a study of blood T cells in healthy people across ages. General study findings and limits: PBMCs went unsorted, and a conclusive naive versus antigen-experienced comparison was therefore prevented.

A second PCR, run for about 6 to 11 cycles, used a sample-barcoded 5' primer plus a J-beta primer mix. Sequencing of every sample gave 2.5 million or more CDR3-containing paired-end reads. TCRdb called the 5' RACE reads again in MiXCR, with one record for every CDR3 protein. The repertoire has fewer than 800,000 distinct CDR3 sequences, 45% to 50% of them found once; the top ten carry approximately 32%. Concerning this clonotype itself: Its antigen is as yet unknown.

Per-sample PBMC isolation yielded at least 7 million cells. Germline CDR1 and CDR2: DFQATT and SNEGSKA (reference sequence). Deletions cut 2 bases from V and 4 bases from J, with 14 bases between. The CDR3 spans 15 residues. The clonotype was recovered from an older woman in good health. The chain uses TRBV20-1 and TRBJ1-4; D may be TRBD1 (5 bases). The specimen was blood. The CDR3 DNA sequence: TGCAGTGCTAGAAACGCCCAGGGAGTTAATGAAAAACTGTTTTTT. It translates to CSARNAQGVNEKLFF.